The 15 T cell receptor beta chains in this list originate from one sample, sequenced in a study of cytomegalovirus exposure and HLA in healthy donors (TCRdb year 2017). Libraries came from the immunoSEQ multiplex PCR assay. The multiplex PCR relied on a mix of 60 forward primers for TCR Vbeta segments and 13 reverse primers for TCR Jbeta segments. Here the immuneACCESS table is served through TCRdb, limited to in-frame sequences with V and J called. Missing clones are a known gap in these copies; in checked studies unresolved V genes cover under half, and the rest lacks a known reason. This sample comprises under 200,000 clones, roughly 90% of them detected only once. Under 1.2% of the sample lies in the top ten. Sequencing was carried out using PBMCs. All receptors come from a boy aged 2 to 9 in good health and CMV-seronegative.

The CDR3 DNA is TGTGCCAGCAGCTTACTCCAGGGTGGGGAGACCCAGTACTTC. It codes for CASSLLQGGETQYF. V gene TRBV7-9 combines with J gene TRBJ2-5; D is perhaps TRBD1 (5 bases). V lost 2 bases to trimming and J lost 5 bases, with 12 bases between them. Germline V gene sequence: CDR1 SEHNR, CDR2 FQNEAQ (reference sequence). The length of the CDR3 is 14 residues. The full variable domain, with the rest looked up from reference TRBV7-9 and TRBJ2-5, is DTGVSQNPRHKITKRGQNVTFRCDPISEHNRLYWYRQTLGQGPEFLTYFQNEAQLEKSRLLSDRFSAERPKGSFSTLEIQRTEQGDSAMYLCASSLLQGGETQYFGPGTRLLVL.

Here the CDR3 reads CASSQGTGKSYEQYF. The CDR3 nucleotides read TGTGCCAGCAGCCAAGGGACAGGGAAGTCCTACGAGCAGTACTTC. V and J are TRBV14 and TRBJ2-7, with 8 positions matching TRBD1. V shed 1 base, J shed 1 base, and the junction held 3 bases outside the gene matches. Germline CDR1 SGHDN, CDR2 FVKESK. The CDR3 is 15 residues long.

The CDR3 bases are TGTGCCTGGAGTGTAGCTCGCAGGGGGTTTGGAGATACGCAGTATTTT. It is translated as CAWSVARRGFGDTQYF. The rearrangement joins TRBV30 to TRBJ2-3; 7 nucleotides align to TRBD1. The V segment lost 0 bases and the J segment 5 bases; nucleotides outside the gene matches: 11. The CDR3 runs to 16 residues. Germline loops: CDR1 GTSNPN, CDR2 SVGIG (reference sequence). Filled out from reference TRBV30 and TRBJ2-3, the complete variable domain reads SQTIHQWPATLVQPVGSPLSLECTVEGTSNPNLYWYRQAAGRGLQLLFYSVGIGQISSEVPQNLSASRPQDRQFILSSKKLLLSDSGFYLCAWSVARRGFGDTQYFGPGTRLTVL.

The rearrangement uses TRBV9 and TRBJ2-1; 7 nucleotides agree with TRBD2. CDR3 length: 15 amino acids. Per the germline V gene, CDR1 is SGDLS and CDR2 is YYNGEE. The trim removed 2 bases at V and 4 bases at J, leaving 6 bases unmatched. CDR3 residues: CASSVGTNLYNEQFF. The CDR3, as DNA: TGTGCCAGCAGCGTTGGGACTAACCTTTACAATGAGCAGTTCTTC.

The chain joins TRBV4-2 to TRBJ1-2; D gene ambiguous. The V gene lost 1 base and the J gene lost 2 bases, with 11 bases spanning the gap. The V gene's germline CDR1 is LGHNA and CDR2 YNFKEQ. The CDR3 has 15 amino acids. The CDR3 sequence is CASSQGVGLNYGYTF. The CDR3, as DNA: TGTGCCAGCAGCCAAGGGGTCGGGTTGAACTATGGCTACACCTTC.

This clone was observed a single time. The rearrangement joins TRBV18 to TRBJ1-3; D is perhaps TRBD1 (5 bases). The CDR3 covers 14 residues. Trimming left V 4 bases short and J 3 bases short, with 10 bases between. Germline V CDR1 and CDR2: KGHSH, LQKENI. CDR3 nucleotide sequence: TGTGCCAGCTCACAGGGGATCGGTGGAAACACCATATATTTT. Its protein product is CASSQGIGGNTIYF.

The rearrangement joins TRBV18 to TRBJ1-1, with D maybe TRBD1 (6 bases). In germline, CDR1 is KGHSH, CDR2 LQKENI. The CDR3 loop spans 15 amino acids. With 2 bases removed from V and 0 bases from J, the gap between germline ends came to 10 bases. The CDR3 reads CASSPDRQLNTEAFF. DNA of the CDR3: TGTGCCAGCTCACCAGACAGGCAGTTGAACACTGAAGCTTTCTTT.

This clone was seen only once. J is TRBJ1-1 and V is TRBV4-1, with D perhaps TRBD1 (5 bases). V was shortened by 3 bases and J by 3 bases, with 20 bases between the two germline ends. The germline V gene has CDR1 MGHRA and CDR2 YSYEKL. This CDR3 region has 17 residues. The CDR3 DNA reads TGCGCCAGCAGCCACCGTCCCGCAGGGCAGATATACACTGAAGCTTTCTTT. Its translation: CASSHRPAGQIYTEAFF.

This rearrangement joins TRBV28 to TRBJ2-3; 10 bases agree with TRBD2. CDR1 and CDR2 from the germline V gene are MDHEN and SYDVKM. The CDR3 extends over 16 amino acids. After removal of 2 bases from V and 0 bases from J, the junction contained 2 bases not matched to a gene. In nucleotides, the CDR3 is TGTGCCAGCAGTTTACTAGCGGGAGAAAGCACAGATACGCAGTATTTT. It is translated as CASSLLAGESTDTQYF.

The chain links TRBV27 to TRBJ1-1; 8 nucleotides line up with TRBD1. Germline lookup yields CDR1 MNHEY and CDR2 SMNVEV (reference sequence). The V gene end was trimmed by 1 base and the J gene end by 1 base; junction bases not matched to a gene: 5. The CDR3 has 16 residues. The CDR3 nucleotides are TGTGCCAGCAGTTTATTCACCGGGACAGGGAACACTGAAGCTTTCTTT. It specifies CASSLFTGTGNTEAFF.

The rearrangement joins TRBV7-8 to TRBJ1-2; D ambiguous. Germline V gene sequence: CDR1 SGHVS, CDR2 FQNEAQ. The CDR3 covers 15 residues. Trimming stripped 5 bases from V and 4 bases from J, with 17 bases between. DNA for the CDR3: TGTGCCAGCAGCCCCATGGGCGTAGGATCCTATGGCTACACCTTC. Translated: CASSPMGVGSYGYTF.

The V and J genes are TRBV5-1 and TRBJ2-3, with D maybe TRBD1 (6 bases). Germline V gene data show CDR1 as SGHRS and CDR2 as YFSETQ. V was pared by 4 bases and J by 3 bases, with 15 bases between. The CDR3 contains 15 residues. Here the CDR3 DNA reads TGCGCCAGCAGCCCCAGTTGGGGGCGAACAGATACGCAGTATTTT. Its translation is CASSPSWGRTDTQYF.

The V call is TRBV13, the J call TRBJ2-2, with TRBD2 identical over 9 bases. The CDR3 loop spans 19 amino acids. Germline V gene data show CDR1 as PRHDT and CDR2 as FYEKMQ (reference sequence). V trimming: 6 bases; J trimming: 0 bases; junction bases outside the gene matches: 14. Here the CDR3 DNA reads TGTGCCAGCAGACAATACTTAAATCTAGCGGGGCCGAACACCGGGGAGCTGTTTTTT. This encodes CASRQYLNLAGPNTGELFF.

The gene calls are TRBV5-4 and TRBJ2-5, with D uncertain. Germline loops: CDR1 SGHNT, CDR2 YYREEE (reference sequence). V lost 5 bases, J lost 5 bases, and 10 bases lay in between. The CDR3 has 12 amino acids. CDR3 DNA sequence: TGTGCCAGCAGATTAAACACGGAGACCCAGTACTTC. It encodes CASRLNTETQYF.

This chain connects TRBV28 to TRBJ2-7; TRBD2 might be the D (5 bases). The CDR3 runs 15 residues. V was clipped by 2 bases and J by 4 bases, with 15 bases between them. Germline V CDR1 and CDR2: MDHEN, SYDVKM. CDR3 sequence reads: CASSLPTLGLYEQYF. The CDR3 DNA follows: TGTGCCAGCAGTTTACCCACCCTAGGACTGTACGAGCAGTACTTC.